This T cell receptor beta chain was found in a study of early T cells in non-severe SARS-CoV-2 infection. Germline-derived CDR1 and CDR2 are SEHNR and FQNEAQ (reference sequence). This CDR3 has 13 amino acids. V lost 4 bases and J lost 1, with 7 bases in between. Individual cDNA molecules carried attached unique molecular identifiers. TCRdb analysed the 5' RACE reads with MiXCR anew, one entry per CDR3 protein. Of roughly 120,000 distinct CDR3 sequences in the sample, about 15% were seen once. Study findings and constraints: Private and CD4 specificities were missed by VDJdb matching, which favored anti-spike CD8 responses.

Worth noting for this clonotype: Its target is unknown.

The receptor was isolated from an adult who was a healthcare worker with PCR-confirmed SARS-CoV-2 infection or an uninfected control (not recorded which). This chain links TRBV7-9 with TRBJ1-1; D is unresolved. Specimen: whole blood. The CDR3 spells CASSSSRNTEAFF. For the CDR3, the DNA is TGTGCCAGCAGCTCTAGCAGGAACACTGAAGCTTTCTTT. The whole variable domain, filled in from reference TRBV7-9 and TRBJ1-1, reads DTGVSQNPRHKITKRGQNVTFRCDPISEHNRLYWYRQTLGQGPEFLTYFQNEAQLEKSRLLSDRFSAERPKGSFSTLEIQRTEQGDSAMYLCASSSSRNTEAFFGQGTRLTVV.